The sequence of this T cell receptor (beta chain) was determined in a study of glioma-infiltrating T cells after dendritic cell vaccination. With 4 bases clipped from V and 5 bases from J, the junction kept 7 bases outside the gene matches. Per the germline V gene, CDR1 is MNHEY and CDR2 is SVGAGI. The CDR3 is 14 amino acids. Primers: 60 V beta forward and 13 J beta reverse. Profiling relied on immunoSEQ multiplex PCR, and the TCRdb table lists in-frame clones only, not all of them. This sample has about 92,000 clones, with about nine tenths found just once. Before vaccination, two weeks after the third vaccination, and at progression, PBMC were collected.

The sample here was blood, taken before dendritic cell vaccination. The chain couples TRBV6-5 to TRBJ1-1, with 7 positions matching TRBD1. The TCR originated in a human donor with glioblastoma. In nucleotides, the CDR3 is TGTGCCAGCAGTTCCTTCGACAGGGTGACTGAAGCTTTCTTT. It codes for CASSSFDRVTEAFF.